The clone carrying this TCR beta chain occurred once. The method was immunoSEQ multiplex PCR; TCRdb's version includes in-frame clones alone and lacks a portion of them. The repertoire has approximately 200,000 clones, over 75% of them found once; the top ten carry approximately 18%. Patients of the Seattle cohort, enrolled during active infection, were followed longitudinally. This specimen belongs to a study of blood T cell repertoires in COVID-19. Study details: COVID-19 samples collected from the United States, Italy and Spain covered acute and convalescent phases. PBMCs, B-cell-depleted T cells, or T cells provided the cDNA or gDNA that made up the material.

The sample taken for sequencing was peripheral blood. The sequence was collected from a person between 65 and 79 years old with COVID-19, enrolled during active disease.

The CDR3 DNA is TGCGCCAGCAGCCGACTAGCGGGAGGAAGCTCGGGCACAGATACGCAGTATTTT. Its translation is CASSRLAGGSSGTDTQYF. This rearrangement joins TRBV4-3 to TRBJ2-3, with 13 bases that match TRBD2. Unmatched junction bases numbered 8, after V lost 4 bases and J lost 1 base. From germline, CDR1 is LGHNA and CDR2 YSLEER. This CDR3 is 18 amino acids long.